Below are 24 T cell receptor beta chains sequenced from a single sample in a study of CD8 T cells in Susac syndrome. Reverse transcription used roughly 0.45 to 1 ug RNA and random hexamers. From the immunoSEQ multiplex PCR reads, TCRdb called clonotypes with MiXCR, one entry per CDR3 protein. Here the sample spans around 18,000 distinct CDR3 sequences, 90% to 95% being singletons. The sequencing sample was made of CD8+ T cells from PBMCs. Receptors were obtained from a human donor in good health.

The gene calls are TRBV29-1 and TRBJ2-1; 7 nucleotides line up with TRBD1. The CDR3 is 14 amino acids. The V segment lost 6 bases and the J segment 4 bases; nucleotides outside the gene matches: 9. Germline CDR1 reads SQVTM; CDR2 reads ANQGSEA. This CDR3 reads CSVPGTEVYNEQFF. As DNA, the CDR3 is TGCAGCGTCCCCGGGACAGAGGTTTACAATGAGCAGTTCTTC.

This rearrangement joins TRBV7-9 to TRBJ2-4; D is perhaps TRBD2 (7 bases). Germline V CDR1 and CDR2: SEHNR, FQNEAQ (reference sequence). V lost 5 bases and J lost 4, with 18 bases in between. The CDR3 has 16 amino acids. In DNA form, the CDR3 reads TGTGCCAGCAGCCATTCGGACGGGGGGACAAAAAACATTCAGTACTTC. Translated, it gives CASSHSDGGTKNIQYF. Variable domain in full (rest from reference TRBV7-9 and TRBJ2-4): DTGVSQNPRHKITKRGQNVTFRCDPISEHNRLYWYRQTLGQGPEFLTYFQNEAQLEKSRLLSDRFSAERPKGSFSTLEIQRTEQGDSAMYLCASSHSDGGTKNIQYFGAGTRLSVL.

The CDR3 reads CASSSLQDREDEQYF. DNA for the CDR3: TGTGCCAGCAGTTCTCTCCAGGACAGGGAAGACGAGCAGTACTTC. The chain recombines TRBV28 with TRBJ2-7, with TRBD1 identical over 8 bases. V lost 4 bases to trimming and J lost 5 bases; unmatched junction nucleotides: 10. Germline lookup yields CDR1 MDHEN and CDR2 SYDVKM. The CDR3 is made up of 15 amino acids.

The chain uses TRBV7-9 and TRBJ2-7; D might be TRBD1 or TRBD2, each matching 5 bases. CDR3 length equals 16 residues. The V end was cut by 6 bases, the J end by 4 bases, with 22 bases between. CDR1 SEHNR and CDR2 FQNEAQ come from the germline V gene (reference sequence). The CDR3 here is CASSFPSRAEGYEQYF. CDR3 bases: TGTGCCAGCAGTTTCCCGTCCAGGGCAGAGGGGTACGAGCAGTACTTC.

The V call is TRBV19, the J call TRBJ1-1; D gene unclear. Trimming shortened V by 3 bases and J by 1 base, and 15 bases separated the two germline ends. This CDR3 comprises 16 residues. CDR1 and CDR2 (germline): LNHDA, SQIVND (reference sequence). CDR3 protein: CASSMRREKGNTEAFF. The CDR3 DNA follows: TGTGCCAGTAGTATGAGAAGGGAGAAGGGGAACACTGAAGCTTTCTTT.

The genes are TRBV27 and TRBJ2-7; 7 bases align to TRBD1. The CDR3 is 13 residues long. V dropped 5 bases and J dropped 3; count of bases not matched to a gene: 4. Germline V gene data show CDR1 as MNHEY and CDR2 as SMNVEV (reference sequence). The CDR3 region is CASSIRDSYEQYF. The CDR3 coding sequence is TGTGCCAGCAGTATCCGGGACAGCTACGAGCAGTACTTC.

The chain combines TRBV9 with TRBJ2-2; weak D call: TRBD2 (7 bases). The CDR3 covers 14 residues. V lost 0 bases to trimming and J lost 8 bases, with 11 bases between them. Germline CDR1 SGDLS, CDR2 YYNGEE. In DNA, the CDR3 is TGTGCCAGCAGCGTAGAGGGGGGGTCAGGGGAGCTGTTTTTT. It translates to CASSVEGGSGELFF. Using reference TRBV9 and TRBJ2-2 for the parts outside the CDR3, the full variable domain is DSGVTQTPKHLITATGQRVTLRCSPRSGDLSVYWYQQSLDQGLQFLIQYYNGEERAKGNILERFSAQQFPDLHSELNLSSLELGDSALYFCASSVEGGSGELFFGEGSRLTVL.

This CDR3 reads CSARDPGYGYTF. The CDR3 DNA reads TGCAGTGCTAGAGATCCGGGGTATGGCTACACCTTC. The V call is TRBV20-1, the J call TRBJ1-2; unclear D gene. CDR1 is DFQATT and CDR2 is SNEGSKA in the germline V gene (reference sequence). V was trimmed by 0 bases and J by 5 bases, leaving 7 bases between them. The CDR3 covers 12 residues.

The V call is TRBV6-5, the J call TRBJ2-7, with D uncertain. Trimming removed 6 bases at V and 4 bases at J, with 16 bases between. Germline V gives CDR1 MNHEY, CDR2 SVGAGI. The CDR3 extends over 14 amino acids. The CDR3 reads CASSPSLVGYEQYV. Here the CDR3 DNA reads TGTGCCAGCAGCCCATCTTTGGTGGGATACGAGCAGTACGTC.

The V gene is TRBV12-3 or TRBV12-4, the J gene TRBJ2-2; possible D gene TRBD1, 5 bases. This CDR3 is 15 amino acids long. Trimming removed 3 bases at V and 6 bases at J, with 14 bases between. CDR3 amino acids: CASSFSGNWPGELFF. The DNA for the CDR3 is TGTGCCAGCAGTTTCTCAGGGAATTGGCCCGGGGAGCTGTTTTTT.

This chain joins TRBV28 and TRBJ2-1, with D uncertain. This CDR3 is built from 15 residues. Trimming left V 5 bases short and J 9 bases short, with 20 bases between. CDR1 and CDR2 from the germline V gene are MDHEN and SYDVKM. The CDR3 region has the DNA TGTGCCAGCAGTCCCGGCGTGAGTCCGATATCTGAGCAGTTCTTC. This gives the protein CASSPGVSPISEQFF.

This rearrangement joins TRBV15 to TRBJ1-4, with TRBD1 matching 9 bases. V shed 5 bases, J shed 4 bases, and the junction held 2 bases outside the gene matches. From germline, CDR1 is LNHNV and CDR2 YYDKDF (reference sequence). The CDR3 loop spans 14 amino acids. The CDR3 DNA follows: TGTGCCACCAGCTGGACAGGGGTTAATGAAAAACTGTTTTTT. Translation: CATSWTGVNEKLFF.

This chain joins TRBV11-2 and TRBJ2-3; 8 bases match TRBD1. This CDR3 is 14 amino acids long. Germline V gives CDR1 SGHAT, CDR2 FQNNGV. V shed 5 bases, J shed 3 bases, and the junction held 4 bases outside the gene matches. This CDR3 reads CASSLGQETDTQYF. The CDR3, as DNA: TGTGCCAGCAGCCTGGGACAGGAGACAGATACGCAGTATTTT.

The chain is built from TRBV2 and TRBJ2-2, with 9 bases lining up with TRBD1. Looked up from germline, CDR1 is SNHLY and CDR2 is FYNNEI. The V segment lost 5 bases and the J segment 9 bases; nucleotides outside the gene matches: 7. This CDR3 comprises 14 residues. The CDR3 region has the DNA TGTGCCAGCAGTTCCGGGACAGGGATCCGGGAGCTGTTTTTT. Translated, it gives CASSSGTGIRELFF.

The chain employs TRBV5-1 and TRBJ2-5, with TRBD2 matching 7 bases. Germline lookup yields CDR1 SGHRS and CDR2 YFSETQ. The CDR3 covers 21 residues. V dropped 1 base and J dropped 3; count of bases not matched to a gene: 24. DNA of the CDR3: TGCGCCAGCAGCTTGTACAGCCTTGGCGGGGCTTACACGGGGGGTGAAGAGACCCAGTACTTC. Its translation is CASSLYSLGGAYTGGEETQYF.

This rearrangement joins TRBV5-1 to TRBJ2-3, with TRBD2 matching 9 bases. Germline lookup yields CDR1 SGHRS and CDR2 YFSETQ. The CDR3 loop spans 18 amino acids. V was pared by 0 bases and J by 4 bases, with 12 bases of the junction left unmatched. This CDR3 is CASSLEFIAGDLADTQYF. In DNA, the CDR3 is TGCGCCAGCAGCTTGGAATTTATAGCGGGAGATCTGGCAGATACGCAGTATTTT.

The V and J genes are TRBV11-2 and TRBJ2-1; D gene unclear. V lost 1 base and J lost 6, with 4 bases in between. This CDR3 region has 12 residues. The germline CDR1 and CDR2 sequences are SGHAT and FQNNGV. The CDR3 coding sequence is TGTGCCAGCAGCTTAGGAAGCAATGAGCAGTTCTTC. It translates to CASSLGSNEQFF.

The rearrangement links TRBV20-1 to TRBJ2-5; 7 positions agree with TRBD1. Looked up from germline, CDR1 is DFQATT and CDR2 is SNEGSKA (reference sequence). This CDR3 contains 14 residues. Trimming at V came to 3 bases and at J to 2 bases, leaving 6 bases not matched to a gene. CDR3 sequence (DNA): TGCAGTGCTAGTCCGACAGGGAAACAAGAGACCCAGTACTTC. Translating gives CSASPTGKQETQYF.

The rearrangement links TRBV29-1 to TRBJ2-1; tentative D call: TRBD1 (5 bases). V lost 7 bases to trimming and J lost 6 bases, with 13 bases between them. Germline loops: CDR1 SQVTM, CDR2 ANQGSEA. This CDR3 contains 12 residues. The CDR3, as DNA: TGCAGCGGGACACCGTTAGGCAATGAGCAGTTCTTC. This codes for CSGTPLGNEQFF.

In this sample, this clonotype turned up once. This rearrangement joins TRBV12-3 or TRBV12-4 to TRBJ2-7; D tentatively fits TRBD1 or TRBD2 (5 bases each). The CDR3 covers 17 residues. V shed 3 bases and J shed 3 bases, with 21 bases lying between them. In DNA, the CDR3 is TGTGCCAGCAGTTTTCGGGTTGGGGGACGGGACCTCTACGAGCAGTACTTC. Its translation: CASSFRVGGRDLYEQYF.

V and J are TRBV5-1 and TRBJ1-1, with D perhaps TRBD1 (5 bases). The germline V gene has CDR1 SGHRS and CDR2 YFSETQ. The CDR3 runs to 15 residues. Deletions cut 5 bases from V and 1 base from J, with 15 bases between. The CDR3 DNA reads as TGCGCCAGCAGTTACCCCCAGGGCGGGAACACTGAAGCTTTCTTT. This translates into CASSYPQGGNTEAFF.

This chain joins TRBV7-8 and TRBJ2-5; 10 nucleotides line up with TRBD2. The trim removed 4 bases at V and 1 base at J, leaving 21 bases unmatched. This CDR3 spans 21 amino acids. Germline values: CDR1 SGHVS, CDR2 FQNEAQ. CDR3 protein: CASSYPFDSSGRAELQETQYF. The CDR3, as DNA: TGTGCCAGCAGCTACCCCTTCGATTCAAGCGGGAGGGCCGAACTCCAAGAGACCCAGTACTTC.

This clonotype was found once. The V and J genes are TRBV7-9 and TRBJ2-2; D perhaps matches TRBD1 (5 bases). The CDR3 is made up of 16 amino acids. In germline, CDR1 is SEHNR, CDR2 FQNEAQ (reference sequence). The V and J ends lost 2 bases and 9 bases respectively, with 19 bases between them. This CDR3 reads CASSLLPDTPGRELFF. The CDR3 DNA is TGTGCCAGCAGCTTACTCCCGGACACCCCAGGAAGGGAGCTGTTTTTT.

CDR3 in amino acids: CASLSTNLGLVRYNEQFF. The CDR3 coding sequence is TGTGCCAGCCTCAGCACCAACTTGGGACTAGTAAGATACAATGAGCAGTTCTTC. The rearrangement joins TRBV7-9 to TRBJ2-1; TRBD2 agrees at 8 bases. Germline CDR1 and CDR2: SEHNR and FQNEAQ (reference sequence). The CDR3 sequence is 18 residues long. J lost 4 bases, V lost 8 bases, and 19 bases had no gene match.